This T cell receptor beta chain was sequenced in a study of T cells after yellow fever vaccination. This clonotype was picked up many times. The CDR3 length is 18 residues. Germline CDR1 and CDR2: SGHRS and YFSETQ. Trimming took 1 base from V and 5 from J; bases not matched to a gene: 9. TCRdb re-called the 5' RACE reads through MiXCR, storing one row per CDR3 protein. Of roughly 340,000 distinct CDR3 sequences in the sample, 7.5% to 9% were seen once. The chain links TRBV5-1 to TRBJ2-2; the match to TRBD2 covers 12 bases. The origin of this receptor is a man aged 18-30 years who received the YFV17D yellow fever vaccine. The sample was PBMCs, taken on the day of the first yellow fever vaccination. CDR3 bases: TGCGCCAGCAGCTTGCGGCTAGCGGGGGGGCCGCGGACCGGGGAGCTGTTTTTT. It translates to CASSLRLAGGPRTGELFF.